Described below is a single T cell receptor beta chain sequence and its context. The antigen is unknown. The repertoire was sequenced with immunoSEQ multiplex PCR; TCRdb's copy has only in-frame clones and lacks some. The sample includes 2 million to 2.5 million clones, 85% to 95% of them seen just once. Each sample came from a Caucasian adult donor living in Nashville, Tennessee. This sample was included in a study of shared clonotypes between healthy human individuals. The study, taken as a whole, reports: Clonotypes shared by all four donors outscored non-shared clonotypes in generation probability.

The CDR3 loop spans 16 amino acids. Germline V gene data show CDR1 as SGHRS and CDR2 as YFSETQ. Between the trimmed V and J ends, which lost 2 bases and 1 base, there was a span of 15 bases. This TCR derives from a man between 18 and 35 years old in good health. Some clones in this sample may be carry-over from other donors' samples. V gene TRBV5-1 combines with J gene TRBJ2-5; possibly TRBD1 or TRBD2 for D (5 bases each). The material sequenced was naive CD4+ T cells from PBMCs. The subset was: CD45RA+ positively selected. This chain's CDR3 is CASSLGRGDLQETQYF. CDR3 DNA: TGCGCCAGCAGCTTAGGAAGGGGAGACCTCCAAGAGACCCAGTACTTC.